Each of the 6 T cell receptor beta chains below was sequenced from the same sample in a study of early T cells in non-severe SARS-CoV-2 infection (dated by TCRdb to the early 2020s). The method behind the library was 5' RACE. Sequencing was carried out with a NextSeq 500. TCRdb's own reprocessing of the public reads used fastp at Q25 and MiXCR and kept productive beta chains. Rows are unified per CDR3 protein, each entry keeping the most common DNA and genes. This sample holds some 59,000 distinct CDR3 sequences; about 10% were observed only once. The ten biggest clones cover 4.5% of the sample. The specimen sequenced was whole blood. Receptors were obtained from an adult who was a healthcare worker with PCR-confirmed SARS-CoV-2 infection or an uninfected control (not recorded which).

The chain carries TRBV6-6 and TRBJ2-7; D unresolved. From germline, CDR1 is MNHNY and CDR2 SVGAGI (reference sequence). The CDR3 length is 13 residues. V was trimmed by 0 bases and J by 3 bases, leaving 6 bases between them. The CDR3: CASSYSAYYEQYF. In nucleotides, the CDR3 is TGTGCCAGCAGTTACTCGGCGTACTACGAGCAGTACTTC.

There are many counts of this clonotype. The CDR3 DNA reads as TGTGCCTGGAGTGTCGACAGGGCCGTCGGGGGCTATGGCTACACCTTC. Translated: CAWSVDRAVGGYGYTF. J is TRBJ1-2 and V is TRBV30, with 7 bases matching TRBD1. The CDR3 loop spans 16 amino acids. Losses at the gene ends were 0 bases for V and 4 bases for J; bases not matched to a gene: 11. Germline assignment: CDR1 GTSNPN and CDR2 SVGIG (reference sequence).

The rearrangement links TRBV6-5 to TRBJ2-7; 8 bases match TRBD2. The junction had 8 bases not matched to a gene; V was cut back by 0 bases and J by 4 bases. The CDR3 runs 16 residues. The V gene's germline CDR1 is MNHEY and CDR2 SVGAGI. The CDR3 spells CASSYSTSVPGYEQYF. In DNA form, the CDR3 reads TGTGCCAGCAGTTACTCGACTAGCGTCCCGGGTTACGAGCAGTACTTC.

This clonotype has more than one count but fewer than ten. Here the CDR3 reads CASSLGLQGYRDEQFF. The CDR3 nucleotides read TGTGCCAGCAGCTTAGGTCTACAGGGTTATAGAGATGAGCAGTTCTTC. The chain carries TRBV7-6 and TRBJ2-1; possible D gene TRBD1, 6 bases. The CDR3 is 16 amino acids. CDR1 and CDR2 (germline): SGHVS, FNYEAQ. Trimming stripped 1 base from V and 8 bases from J, with 18 bases between.

The J gene is TRBJ2-7, the V gene TRBV29-1, with D possibly TRBD1 on 6 matching bases. The CDR3 runs 15 residues. Germline-derived CDR1 and CDR2 are SQVTM and ANQGSEA. The V end was cut by 4 bases, the J end by 3 bases, with 19 bases between. The CDR3 nucleotides are TGCAGCGTTGTGGCCAGGGGTTCAGCGGACTACGAGCAGTACTTC. Protein product: CSVVARGSADYEQYF.

This clonotype was counted a single time. A read error is possible here, since a much larger clone lies one base away. The CDR3 DNA reads TGTGCCAGCAGAAGAGCAGGCACCGGGGAGCTGTTTTTT. It encodes CASRRAGTGELFF. This sequence joins TRBV27 and TRBJ2-2; D unclear. Germline lookup yields CDR1 MNHEY and CDR2 SMNVEV (reference sequence). The CDR3 sequence is 13 residues long. The ends were cut back, 6 bases at V and 4 bases at J, with 9 bases in the middle.